Listed here is a single T cell receptor (beta chain). Its matching antigen is unknown. This sample is drawn from a study of graft-versus-host responses after intestinal transplantation. Study background: Multivisceral, liver-intestinal, or isolated intestinal transplants were received by the recipients. Every one of the recipients received anti-thymocyte globulin induction and afterwards took tacrolimus and steroids for around 3 years.

Generated by immunoSEQ multiplex PCR, the TCRdb table keeps only in-frame clones and is missing some. The table has about 39,000 clones, more than 85% seen once. General study points: Allograft graft-versus-host to host-versus-graft clonal ratios ran high in patients with graft-donor T cell macrochimerism. Among recipient marrow samples, GvH clones were found; some appeared first in ileum or blood.

Trimming took off 6 bases at V and 5 bases at J, with 11 bases between the two ends. The CDR3 consists of 13 residues. Germline CDR1 and CDR2: SGHTA and FQGNSA. This rearrangement joins TRBV7-2 to TRBJ2-1; maybe TRBD2 (6 bases). Material: unstimulated CD8+ T cells sorted from spleen or lymph node cells, obtained before transplant. The sequence was collected from a human donor who was the organ donor for an intestinal transplant. The CDR3 is CASSFSGNNEQFF. The DNA for the CDR3 is TGTGCCAGCAGTTTTAGCGGCAACAATGAGCAGTTCTTC.